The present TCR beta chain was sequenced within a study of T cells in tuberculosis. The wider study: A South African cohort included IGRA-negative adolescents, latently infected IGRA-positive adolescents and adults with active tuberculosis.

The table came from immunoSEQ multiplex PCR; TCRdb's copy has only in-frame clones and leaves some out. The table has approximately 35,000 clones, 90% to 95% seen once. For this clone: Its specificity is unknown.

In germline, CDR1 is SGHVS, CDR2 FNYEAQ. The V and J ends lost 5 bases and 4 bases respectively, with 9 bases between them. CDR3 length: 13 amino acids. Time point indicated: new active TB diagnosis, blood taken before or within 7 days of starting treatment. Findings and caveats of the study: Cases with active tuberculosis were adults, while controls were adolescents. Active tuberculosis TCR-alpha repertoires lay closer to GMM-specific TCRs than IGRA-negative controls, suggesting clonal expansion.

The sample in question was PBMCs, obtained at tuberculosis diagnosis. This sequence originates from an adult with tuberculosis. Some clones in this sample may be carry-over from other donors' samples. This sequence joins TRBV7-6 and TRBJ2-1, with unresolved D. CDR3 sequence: CASSPPPYNEQFF. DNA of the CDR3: TGTGCCAGCAGCCCCCCCCCTTACAATGAGCAGTTCTTC. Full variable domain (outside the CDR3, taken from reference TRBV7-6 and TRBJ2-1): GAGVSQSPRYKVTKRGQDVALRCDPISGHVSLYWYRQALGQGPEFLTYFNYEAQQDKSGLPNDRFSAERPEGSISTLTIQRTEQRDSAMYRCASSPPPYNEQFFGPGTRLTVL.